Below, 20 T cell receptor beta chains from the same sample are listed, as sequenced in a study of T cells in Graves' hyperthyroidism and ophthalmopathy. RNA transcripts yielded amplified TCR beta CDR3 regions. HTBI primers were the set used in a first-round RT-PCR of the TCR CDR3. TCRdb redid the calling of the multiplex PCR reads with MiXCR, one entry per CDR3 protein. The table lists around 250,000 distinct CDR3 sequences, 13% to 15% of them singletons. Sequencing was performed on blood. These receptors came from a woman aged 40 to 49 with Graves' hyperthyroidism that later progressed to Graves' ophthalmopathy.

This clonotype was found many times. The chain links TRBV18 to TRBJ2-7; TRBD2 agrees at 13 bases. The CDR3 spans 15 residues. Germline V gene lookup returns CDR1 KGHSH and CDR2 LQKENI. J lost 0 bases, V lost 5 bases, and 1 base had no gene match. In nucleotides, the CDR3 is TGTGCCAGCTCAACTAGCGGGAGGGCCTCCTACGAGCAGTACTTC. As protein: CASSTSGRASYEQYF.

The rearrangement links TRBV20-1 to TRBJ2-1; D may be TRBD2 (6 bases). CDR3 length: 15 amino acids. V lost 0 bases to trimming and J lost 7 bases, with 16 bases between them. The germline gives CDR1 DFQATT, CDR2 SNEGSKA (reference sequence). Here the CDR3 DNA reads TGCAGTGCTAGAGATCGGAGGCTAGCGATGAATGAGCAGTTCTTC. Translating gives CSARDRRLAMNEQFF.

This clonotype came up a few times. The chain couples TRBV20-1 to TRBJ1-3; D gene uncertain. The CDR3 has 14 residues. V lost 2 bases and J 2 bases, leaving 10 bases between the germline ends. The V gene's germline CDR1 is DFQATT and CDR2 SNEGSKA (reference sequence). The CDR3 DNA sequence: TGCAGTGCTAGAAGGACCCGAGCTGGAAACACCATATATTTT. It yields the protein CSARRTRAGNTIYF.

This clonotype was counted at least ten times. The chain combines TRBV9 with TRBJ2-4, with D possibly being TRBD1 (5 bases). The length of the CDR3 is 14 residues. Trimming pared 4 bases from V and 6 bases from J, leaving 14 bases between. The germline CDR1 and CDR2 sequences are SGDLS and YYNGEE. CDR3 residues: CASSLGAGSNIQYF. CDR3 sequence (DNA): TGTGCCAGCAGCTTAGGGGCAGGGTCAAACATTCAGTACTTC. The full variable domain, completed using reference TRBV9 and TRBJ2-4, is DSGVTQTPKHLITATGQRVTLRCSPRSGDLSVYWYQQSLDQGLQFLIQYYNGEERAKGNILERFSAQQFPDLHSELNLSSLELGDSALYFCASSLGAGSNIQYFGAGTRLSVL.

The V gene is TRBV9, the J gene TRBJ1-1; 9 nucleotides agree with TRBD1. Looked up from germline, CDR1 is SGDLS and CDR2 is YYNGEE. This CDR3 contains 14 residues. Unmatched junction bases numbered 6, after V lost 3 bases and J lost 6 bases. The CDR3 spells CASSGTGARAEAFF. Written as DNA, the CDR3 is TGTGCCAGCAGCGGGACAGGGGCGAGAGCTGAAGCTTTCTTT.

This clonotype was observed many times. This chain uses TRBV2 with TRBJ2-1; 8 positions agree with TRBD2. Germline trimming cut 4 bases from V and 0 bases from J; bases unmatched to any gene: 8. CDR3 length: 17 residues. Germline-derived CDR1 and CDR2 are SNHLY and FYNNEI. The CDR3 sequence is CASSAFRLASSYNEQFF. As DNA, the CDR3 is TGTGCCAGCAGTGCCTTCAGACTAGCGAGCTCCTACAATGAGCAGTTCTTC.

This clonotype appeared many times. The DNA for the CDR3 is TGTGCCAGCAGCTCAGGACAGGTCGCCGGGGAGCTGTTTTTT. This translates into CASSSGQVAGELFF. The chain recombines TRBV7-3 with TRBJ2-2; 7 bases map to TRBD1. The ends lost 4 bases at V and 6 bases at J; junction bases unmatched: 5. This CDR3 is 14 amino acids long. Germline CDR1 and CDR2: SGHTA and FQGTGA. The entire variable domain, with the rest obtained from reference TRBV7-3 and TRBJ2-2, is as follows: GAGVSQTPSNKVTEKGKYVELRCDPISGHTALYWYRQSLGQGPEFLIYFQGTGAADDSGLPNDRFFAVRPEGSVSTLKIQRTERGDSAVYLCASSSGQVAGELFFGEGSRLTVL.

This clonotype has at least ten counts. V and J are TRBV3-1 and TRBJ2-1; no firm D call. Trimming took 4 bases from V and 3 from J, leaving 13 bases between them. Germline V gene sequence: CDR1 LGHDT, CDR2 YNNKEL (reference sequence). The CDR3 runs 15 residues. The CDR3 region has the DNA TGTGCCAGCAGCCCTTGGGCCAGCGACTACAATGAGCAGTTCTTC. Amino acids: CASSPWASDYNEQFF.

This clonotype occurred many times. The J gene is TRBJ1-3, the V gene TRBV11-2; D gene unclear. CDR1 and CDR2 from the germline V gene are SGHAT and FQNNGV. This CDR3 has 12 residues. The germline V and J ends were trimmed by 2 bases and 4 bases, with 3 bases remaining between them. CDR3 nucleotide sequence: TGTGCCAGCAGCTTACCAGGAAACACCATATATTTT. Translation gives CASSLPGNTIYF. Complete variable domain (other parts from reference TRBV11-2 and TRBJ1-3): EAGVAQSPRYKIIEKRQSVAFWCNPISGHATLYWYQQILGQGPKLLIQFQNNGVVDDSQLPKDRFSAERLKGVDSTLKIQPAKLEDSAVYLCASSLPGNTIYFGEGSWLTVV.

This clonotype was recorded only once. Here the CDR3 omits its conserved ending phenylalanine or tryptophan, so a read error is the likely source. The CDR3 DNA is TGTGCCAGCACCCGGGGGACAAGTAACAATGAGCAGTTCGTC. Its protein product is CASTRGTSNNEQFV. V is TRBV7-9 and J is TRBJ2-1; perhaps D is TRBD1 or TRBD2 (6 bases each). The length of the CDR3 is 14 residues. Germline-derived CDR1 and CDR2 are SEHNR and FQNEAQ (reference sequence). The V end lost 7 bases, the J end lost 5 bases, and 15 bases lay between the germline ends.

The chain is built from TRBV5-1 and TRBJ2-1; D remains unclear. Trimming pared 2 bases from V and 6 bases from J, leaving 3 bases between. Germline CDR1 SGHRS, CDR2 YFSETQ. The length of the CDR3 is 11 residues. CDR3 sequence reads: CASSFANEQFF. The CDR3 DNA reads TGCGCCAGCAGCTTCGCCAATGAGCAGTTCTTC.

The rearrangement links TRBV11-2 to TRBJ1-1; TRBD1 matches at 8 bases. With V trimmed by 4 bases and J by 6 bases, 10 bases remained unmatched. The germline V gene encodes CDR1 SGHAT and CDR2 FQNNGV. The CDR3 totals 15 residues. CDR3 amino acids: CASSSDRGRIPEAFF. Written as DNA, the CDR3 is TGTGCCAGCAGCTCAGACAGGGGCCGGATCCCTGAAGCTTTCTTT.

The sample holds many counts of this clonotype. This rearrangement joins TRBV7-2 to TRBJ1-5, with D unresolved. Germline lookup yields CDR1 SGHTA and CDR2 FQGNSA. The CDR3 spans 13 residues. The V gene lost 5 bases and the J gene lost 5 bases, with 10 bases spanning the gap. CDR3 nucleotides: TGTGCCAGCAGCCCGCGGGGTCATCAGCCCCAGCATTTT. Translating gives CASSPRGHQPQHF. The whole variable domain, filled in from reference TRBV7-2 and TRBJ1-5, reads GAGVSQSPSNKVTEKGKDVELRCDPISGHTALYWYRQSLGQGLEFLIYFQGNSAPDKSGLPSDRFSAERTGGSVSTLTIQRTQQEDSAVYLCASSPRGHQPQHFGDGTRLSIL.

This clonotype has only a few counts. This chain links TRBV19 with TRBJ2-7; no clear D gene. Deletions cut 3 bases from V and 4 bases from J, with 7 bases between. Germline V gene sequence: CDR1 LNHDA, CDR2 SQIVND (reference sequence). This CDR3 comprises 12 residues. The CDR3 loop is CASSMGRYEQYF. The CDR3 nucleotides are TGTGCCAGTAGTATGGGCCGGTACGAGCAGTACTTC.

This rearrangement joins TRBV15 to TRBJ2-2; 9 positions agree with TRBD2. The germline gives CDR1 LNHNV, CDR2 YYDKDF (reference sequence). The CDR3 is made up of 20 amino acids. With 0 bases clipped from V and 5 bases from J, the junction kept 16 bases outside the gene matches. CDR3 nucleotides: TGTGCCACCAGCAGAGATTCAACCGTGGGCGGGAGGGAGGGTACCGGGGAGCTGTTTTTT. Residues: CATSRDSTVGGREGTGELFF. The full variable domain, in which reference TRBV15 and TRBJ2-2 provide the parts outside the CDR3, is DAMVIQNPRYQVTQFGKPVTLSCSQTLNHNVMYWYQQKSSQAPKLLFHYYDKDFNNEADTPDNFQSRRPNTSFCFLDIRSPGLGDTAMYLCATSRDSTVGGREGTGELFFGEGSRLTVL.

Note on this clonotype: A much larger clone lies one base from this, so it may be a read error. Without the conserved terminal phenylalanine or tryptophan, this CDR3 likely stems from a read error. The chain combines TRBV20-1 with TRBJ2-1; 7 nucleotides agree with TRBD1. Trimming took 4 bases from V and 6 from J; bases not matched to a gene: 9. CDR3 length: 14 residues. Germline V gene sequence: CDR1 DFQATT, CDR2 SNEGSKA (reference sequence). CDR3 DNA: TGCAGTGCTACGGACAGGTGGCGTCTCAATGAGCAGTTCTCC. The encoded protein is CSATDRWRLNEQFS.

This clonotype has ten or more counts. This chain uses TRBV12-3 or TRBV12-4 with TRBJ1-5; weak D call: TRBD1 (5 bases). The CDR3 runs to 13 residues. V lost 4 bases, J lost 7 bases, and 11 bases lay in between. As DNA, the CDR3 is TGTGCCAGCAGTTACAGGATGGTACAGCCCCAGCATTTT. Its translation: CASSYRMVQPQHF.

The sample holds many counts of this clonotype. V is TRBV2 and J is TRBJ1-6, with a weak D call TRBD1 (5 bases). Germline V gives CDR1 SNHLY, CDR2 FYNNEI. The CDR3 covers 14 residues. The V and J ends lost 7 bases and 5 bases respectively, with 12 bases between them. The CDR3 DNA follows: TGTGCCAGCACTCCAAGGGGTAATAATTCACCCCTCCACTTT. Encoded protein: CASTPRGNNSPLHF.

This clonotype occurred many times. The rearrangement uses TRBV12-3 or TRBV12-4 and TRBJ2-7; D is perhaps TRBD1 (5 bases). V was pared by 6 bases and J by 2 bases, with 14 bases between. The CDR3 extends over 14 amino acids. CDR3 loop: CASSFQVGPYEQYF. The CDR3 bases are TGTGCCAGCAGCTTCCAGGTGGGGCCCTACGAGCAGTACTTC.

This clonotype was seen ten or more times. The chain carries TRBV20-1 and TRBJ2-4; 11 bases are shared with TRBD2. Germline CDR1 and CDR2: DFQATT and SNEGSKA (reference sequence). With 7 bases clipped from V and 1 base from J, the junction kept 15 bases outside the gene matches. This CDR3 is built from 18 residues. The CDR3 sequence: CSVPGFLLAGVAKNIQYF. The CDR3 DNA is TGCAGTGTTCCAGGGTTTTTACTAGCGGGAGTGGCCAAAAACATTCAGTACTTC.